This is a list of T cell receptor beta chains from one sample in a study of blood T cells in healthy people across ages. From the 5' RACE reads, TCRdb called clonotypes with MiXCR, one entry per CDR3 protein. The sample records about 1,400,000 distinct CDR3 sequences, roughly 59% being singletons. The sequencing sample was made of blood. The receptors derive from a man between 18 and 35 years old in good health. CDR3s leave out the opening cysteine and the closing phenylalanine or tryptophan. Only part of the rows carry a size: once, few, many, or a class if the clone is expanded.

TRBV13,TRBJ2-7,.,ASSLGGDLNYEQY
TRBV5-1,TRBJ2-1,once,ASTWDYNEQF
TRBV6-5,TRBJ2-7,few,ASSYAQGAYEQY
TRBV6-4,TRBJ2-1,.,ASSENGYEQF
TRBV6-5,TRBJ2-3,.,ASSPRLAGADTQY
TRBV12-3/TRBV12-4,TRBJ2-1,few,ASSLGGLLRNEQF
TRBV6-1,TRBJ2-1,.,ASRGGADADNEQF
TRBV3-1,TRBJ2-5,few,ASSLRQTQETQY
TRBV6-1,TRBJ2-5,.,ASSEGTPLGEQY
TRBV20-1,TRBJ1-6,.,SARTPGSSYNSPLH
TRBV25-1,TRBJ1-2,few,ASSEYSLGYT
TRBV29-1,TRBJ2-2,.,IKRRGPNTGELF
TRBV20-1,TRBJ2-5,few,SAASGLPQTQY
TRBV4-1,TRBJ2-1,.,ASSQQTRIQGYNEQF